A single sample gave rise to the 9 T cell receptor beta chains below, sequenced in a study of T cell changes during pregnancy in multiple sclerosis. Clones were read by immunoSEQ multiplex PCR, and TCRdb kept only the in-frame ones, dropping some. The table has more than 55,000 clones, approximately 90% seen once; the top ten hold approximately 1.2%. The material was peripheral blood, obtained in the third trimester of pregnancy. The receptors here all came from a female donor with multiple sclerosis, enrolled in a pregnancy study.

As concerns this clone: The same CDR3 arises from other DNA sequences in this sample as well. The chain's CDR3 is CASSLDRVYGYTF. CDR3 in DNA: TGTGCCAGCAGCCTCGACAGGGTCTATGGCTACACCTTC. The V call is TRBV7-2, the J call TRBJ1-2, with 7 nucleotides matching TRBD1. The CDR3 sequence is 13 residues long. The J segment lost 4 bases and the V segment lost 5 bases, leaving 4 bases of the junction unmatched. Germline V CDR1 and CDR2: SGHTA, FQGNSA.

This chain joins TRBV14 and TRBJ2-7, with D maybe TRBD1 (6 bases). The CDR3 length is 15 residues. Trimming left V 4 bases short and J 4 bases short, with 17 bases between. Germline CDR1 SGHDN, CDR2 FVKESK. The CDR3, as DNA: TGTGCCAGCAGCCTAGGGGACACTGCCCCTTACGAGCAGTACTTC. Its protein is CASSLGDTAPYEQYF.

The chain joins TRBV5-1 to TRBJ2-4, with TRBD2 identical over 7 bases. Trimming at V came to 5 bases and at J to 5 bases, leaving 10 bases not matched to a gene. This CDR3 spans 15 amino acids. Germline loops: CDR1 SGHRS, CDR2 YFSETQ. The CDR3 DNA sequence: TGCGCCAGCAGTCTCGGCGGGAGATCGGAAAACATTCAGTACTTC. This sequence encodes CASSLGGRSENIQYF.

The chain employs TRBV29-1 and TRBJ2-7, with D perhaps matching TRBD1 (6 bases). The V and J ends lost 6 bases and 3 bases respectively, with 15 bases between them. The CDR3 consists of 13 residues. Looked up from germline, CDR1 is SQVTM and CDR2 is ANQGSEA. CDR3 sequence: CSVEGDTLYEQYF. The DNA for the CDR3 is TGCAGCGTCGAGGGGGACACTCTCTACGAGCAGTACTTC.

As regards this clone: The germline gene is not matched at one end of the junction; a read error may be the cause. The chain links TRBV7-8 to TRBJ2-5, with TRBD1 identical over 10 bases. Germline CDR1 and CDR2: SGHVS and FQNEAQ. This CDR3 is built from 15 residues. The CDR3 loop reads CAGSPDRGRQETQYF. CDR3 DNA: TGTGCCGGCAGCCCGGACAGGGGGAGGCAAGAGACCCAGTACTTC.

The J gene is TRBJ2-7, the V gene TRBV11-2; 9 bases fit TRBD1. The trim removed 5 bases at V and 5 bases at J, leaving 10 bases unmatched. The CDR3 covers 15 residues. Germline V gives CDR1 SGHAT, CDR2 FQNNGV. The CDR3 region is CASSQPGTGRHEQYF. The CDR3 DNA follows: TGTGCCAGCAGCCAGCCAGGGACAGGGAGACACGAGCAGTACTTC.

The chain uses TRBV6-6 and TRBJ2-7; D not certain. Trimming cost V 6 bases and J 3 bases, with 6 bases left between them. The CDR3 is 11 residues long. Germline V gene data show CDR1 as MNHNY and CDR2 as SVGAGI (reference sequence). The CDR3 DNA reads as TGTGCCAGCAGCTCTTTCTACGAGCAGTACTTC. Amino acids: CASSSFYEQYF.

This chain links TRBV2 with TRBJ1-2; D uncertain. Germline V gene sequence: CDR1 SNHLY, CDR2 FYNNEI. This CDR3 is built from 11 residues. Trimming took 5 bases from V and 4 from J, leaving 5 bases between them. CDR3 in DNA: TGTGCCAGCAGTACTGGCTATGGCTACACCTTC. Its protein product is CASSTGYGYTF.

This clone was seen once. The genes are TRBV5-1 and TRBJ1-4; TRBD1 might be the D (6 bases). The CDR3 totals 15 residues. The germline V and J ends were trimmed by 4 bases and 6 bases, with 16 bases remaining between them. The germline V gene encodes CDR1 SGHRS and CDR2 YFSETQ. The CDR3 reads CASSRGGTSDEKLFF. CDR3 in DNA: TGCGCCAGCAGCCGGGGGGGGACATCTGATGAAAAACTGTTTTTT.